The entry that follows covers one T cell receptor beta chain sequence. Antigen unknown. This record comes from a study of vaccination effects on CD4 cells after COVID-19. CDR3 size: 14 residues. V lost 1 base and J lost 6, with 10 bases in between. Germline CDR1 is SGHNT and CDR2 is YENEEA. Researchers isolated CD4+ T cells once approximately eleven days of culture had elapsed. The participants, recipients of two vaccine doses, got either BNT162b2 or mRNA-1273. Clones were sequenced by immunoSEQ multiplex PCR, and TCRdb holds only the in-frame ones, with some missing. Of approximately 57,000 clones in the sample, around 73% were seen once.

The rearrangement uses TRBV11-3 and TRBJ2-1, with a tentative D call TRBD2 (6 bases). Sample: CD4+ T cells from PBMCs cultured without peptide, taken after COVID-19 vaccination. The source is a human donor who received a COVID-19 vaccine. In DNA form, the CDR3 reads TGTGCCAGCAGCTTAGGGAACGGGGGCAATGAGCAGTTCTTC. It codes for CASSLGNGGNEQFF.